A selection of T cell receptor beta chains follows, all from one sample in a study of control samples from healthy donors and cancer patients. The repertoire was sequenced with immunoSEQ multiplex PCR; TCRdb's copy has only in-frame clones and lacks some. The table records 65,000 to 80,000 clones, 70% to 90% of them present only once. Sequenced material: PBMCs. The receptors shown here come from a woman aged 55 to 70 with head and neck cancer. Both conserved end residues are part of each CDR3. The D gene is left open where the match is weak. The size of a clone is reported for some rows only, either as once, few or many, or as a class for expanded clones.

v_call: TRBV2; j_call: TRBJ1-4; d_call: -; clone_size: -; cdr3_aa: CASKQGTQEKLFF; cdr3_nt: TGTGCCAGCAAGCAGGGGACTCAAGAAAAACTGTTTTTT
v_call: TRBV5-8; j_call: TRBJ2-1; d_call: TRBD2; clone_size: -; cdr3_aa: CASTPGLAGGHEQFF; cdr3_nt: TGTGCCAGCACCCCGGGACTAGCGGGAGGGCATGAGCAGTTCTTC
v_call: TRBV28; j_call: TRBJ2-7; d_call: -; clone_size: -; cdr3_aa: CASRPTGSVGYEQYF; cdr3_nt: TGTGCCAGCAGACCAACAGGGTCGGTAGGGTACGAGCAGTACTTC
v_call: TRBV29-1; j_call: TRBJ2-5; d_call: -; clone_size: -; cdr3_aa: CSVQGTGQETQYF; cdr3_nt: TGCAGCGTCCAAGGGACGGGACAAGAGACCCAGTACTTC
v_call: TRBV2; j_call: TRBJ2-4; d_call: TRBD1; clone_size: -; cdr3_aa: CASSDMTGVKNIQYF; cdr3_nt: TGTGCCAGCAGCGACATGACAGGGGTTAAAAACATTCAGTACTTC
v_call: TRBV30; j_call: TRBJ1-4; d_call: -; clone_size: -; cdr3_aa: CAWRQGQMGEKLFF; cdr3_nt: TGTGCCTGGCGTCAGGGTCAAATGGGTGAAAAACTGTTTTTT
v_call: TRBV7-2; j_call: TRBJ2-1; d_call: TRBD1; clone_size: -; cdr3_aa: CASSQLLDRYRNEQFF; cdr3_nt: TGTGCCAGCAGCCAACTCTTGGACAGGTACCGGAATGAGCAGTTCTTC
v_call: TRBV6-4; j_call: TRBJ1-5; d_call: -; clone_size: once; cdr3_aa: CASSPEGGSQPQHF; cdr3_nt: TGTGCCAGCAGCCCCGAGGGAGGGTCACAGCCCCAGCATTTT
v_call: TRBV28; j_call: TRBJ1-1; d_call: -; clone_size: -; cdr3_aa: CASISNRLGEAFF; cdr3_nt: TGTGCCAGCATATCCAACCGGCTCGGTGAAGCTTTCTTT
v_call: TRBV30; j_call: TRBJ2-7; d_call: -; clone_size: -; cdr3_aa: CAWSTGNYEQYF; cdr3_nt: TGTGCCTGGAGTACCGGGAACTACGAGCAGTACTTC
v_call: TRBV7-2; j_call: TRBJ2-3; d_call: TRBD2; clone_size: -; cdr3_aa: CASKRGGLEDTQYF; cdr3_nt: TGTGCCAGCAAACGGGGGGGACTCGAGGATACGCAGTATTTT